The 3 T cell receptor beta chains reported below all come from one sample, sequenced in a study of T cell responses to AZD1222 COVID-19 vaccine. Profiling relied on immunoSEQ multiplex PCR, and the TCRdb table lists in-frame clones only, not all of them. The sample comprises more than 85,000 clones, more than 70% of which are singletons, and 7% to 10% rests with the top ten. Sample: peripheral blood, taken on day 0 of AZD1222 vaccination. The receptor source for this set is an adult in good health.

The chain is built from TRBV29-1 and TRBJ2-1; D not resolved. V was trimmed by 8 bases and J by 4 bases, leaving 9 bases between them. CDR3 size: 11 residues. Germline V lookup: CDR1 SQVTM, CDR2 ANQGSEA. CDR3 nucleotide sequence: TGCAGCACGCGTCTTTACAATGAGCAGTTCTTC. Its translation: CSTRLYNEQFF.

The V call is TRBV24-1, the J call TRBJ2-5; D not certain. The V and J ends lost 0 bases and 5 bases respectively, with 0 bases between them. Germline V gives CDR1 KGHDR, CDR2 SFDVKD. The CDR3 length is 11 residues. The CDR3 bases are TGTGCCACCAGTGATTTGGAGACCCAGTACTTC. Translated: CATSDLETQYF.

This chain links TRBV18 with TRBJ1-5, with 7 bases fitting TRBD1. The germline V gene encodes CDR1 KGHSH and CDR2 LQKENI. The CDR3 is 15 amino acids. The junction had 7 bases not matched to a gene; V was cut back by 2 bases and J by 6 bases. The CDR3 spells CASSPKGQLGQPQHF. As DNA, the CDR3 is TGTGCCAGCTCACCAAAGGGACAGTTGGGTCAGCCCCAGCATTTT.